This T cell receptor (beta chain) was captured by sequencing in a study of T cells in localized non-small cell lung cancer. Whole-study findings and limits: Overall survival was longer when the density of T cells in the blood was higher. Among the top 100 tumor clones, a median approximately 55 appeared in adjacent lung. Only one tumor region was sequenced, so heterogeneity remains possible. Peak T cell clonality was found in uninvolved adjacent lung, exceeding tumor.

Concerning this clone itself: Its antigen is unknown.

Germline V gene sequence: CDR1 SGHTA, CDR2 FQGNSA. V dropped 3 bases and J dropped 6 bases, with 12 bases sitting between them. The CDR3 covers 14 residues. TCRdb keeps only in-frame clones here, not all; method: immunoSEQ multiplex PCR. This sample has tens of thousands of clones, with 88% found just once. This TCR derives from a woman aged 40-69 years with stage I squamous cell lung carcinoma. The J gene is TRBJ2-1, the V gene TRBV7-2, with D perhaps given as TRBD1 or TRBD2 (5 bases each). The material was peripheral blood, obtained before any cancer treatment. CDR3 sequence reads: CASSLFGDLNEQFF. Written as DNA, the CDR3 is TGTGCCAGCAGCTTGTTCGGGGACCTCAATGAGCAGTTCTTC.